One sample yielded the 24 T cell receptor beta chains listed below, sequenced in a study of blood T cell repertoires in COVID-19. Using immunoSEQ multiplex PCR, the repertoire was profiled, and TCRdb retains in-frame clones only, with some absent. Found here are tens of thousands of clones, about 80% of them singletons; the top ten hold over 8.5%. The sequenced material came from peripheral blood. Receptors originate from a man in his forties or fifties with acute or convalescent COVID-19.

The chain has TRBV5-6 and TRBJ1-1; no definite D call. This CDR3 is built from 13 residues. Germline CDR1 is SGHDT and CDR2 is YYEEEE. The germline V and J ends were trimmed by 0 bases and 0 bases, with 3 bases remaining between them. CDR3 bases: TGTGCCAGCAGCTTGGTAATGAACACTGAAGCTTTCTTT. It specifies CASSLVMNTEAFF.

The V gene is TRBV4-3, the J gene TRBJ2-7, with a tentative D call TRBD1 (5 bases). The CDR3 contains 19 residues. The germline V and J ends were trimmed by 1 base and 4 bases, with 26 bases remaining between them. Looked up from germline, CDR1 is LGHNA and CDR2 is YSLEER. In DNA form, the CDR3 reads TGCGCCAGCAGCCAAGTCCCAATCGCTCCGCTGGGGCTATCTTACGAGCAGTACTTC. Protein: CASSQVPIAPLGLSYEQYF.

The chain joins TRBV27 to TRBJ1-2, with TRBD1 matching over 7 bases. Germline V gene data show CDR1 as MNHEY and CDR2 as SMNVEV (reference sequence). This CDR3 contains 15 residues. V was clipped by 5 bases and J by 7 bases; unmatched bases: 13. For the CDR3, the DNA is TGTGCCAGCAGTGTACAGGGGTCCGCCGGGGGTGGCTACACCTTC. Translation gives CASSVQGSAGGGYTF.

V gene TRBV5-1 combines with J gene TRBJ1-6, with D possibly TRBD1 on 5 matching bases. The CDR3 has 17 amino acids. V was clipped by 1 base and J by 1 base, with 12 bases between them. The germline gives CDR1 SGHRS, CDR2 YFSETQ. This CDR3 is CASSLLQGGSYNSPLHF. CDR3 sequence (DNA): TGCGCCAGCAGCTTGTTGCAGGGAGGGTCCTATAATTCACCCCTCCACTTT.

The rearrangement uses TRBV28 and TRBJ1-3; D unclear. The germline V gene has CDR1 MDHEN and CDR2 SYDVKM. This CDR3 comprises 15 residues. The V and J ends lost 5 bases and 4 bases respectively, with 15 bases between them. The CDR3 DNA follows: TGTGCCAGCAGTGCCCCCGGAGGGCGCGGAAACACCATATATTTT. Residues: CASSAPGGRGNTIYF.

V gene TRBV7-8 combines with J gene TRBJ2-7; 10 bases are shared with TRBD1. V was clipped by 5 bases and J by 5 bases; unmatched bases: 9. The CDR3 consists of 15 residues. The germline CDR1 and CDR2 sequences are SGHVS and FQNEAQ. CDR3 residues: CASSRTGQGMNEQYF. The CDR3 bases are TGTGCCAGCAGCCGAACGGGACAGGGGATGAACGAGCAGTACTTC.

The CDR3 DNA follows: TGTGCCAGCAGCCAGGAGTTAGCGGGAGGAACCGGGGAGCTGTTTTTT. Its protein product is CASSQELAGGTGELFF. The chain uses TRBV4-2 and TRBJ2-2; 10 bases agree with TRBD2. Losses at the gene ends were 3 bases for V and 5 bases for J; bases not matched to a gene: 6. This CDR3 contains 16 residues. Germline CDR1 reads LGHNA; CDR2 reads YNFKEQ.

The chain combines TRBV29-1 with TRBJ2-1; TRBD2 agrees at 8 bases. Losses at the gene ends were 7 bases for V and 4 bases for J; bases not matched to a gene: 12. The CDR3 loop spans 15 amino acids. Germline CDR1 SQVTM, CDR2 ANQGSEA. The CDR3 sequence is CSGNRGLANYNEQFF. The CDR3 region has the DNA TGCAGCGGGAACCGAGGACTAGCAAATTACAATGAGCAGTTCTTC.

The gene calls are TRBV11-3 and TRBJ2-5; 7 bases are a match to TRBD1. V lost 5 bases, J lost 4 bases, and 4 bases stayed unmatched. Germline V CDR1 and CDR2: SGHNT, YENEEA. The CDR3 sequence is 13 residues long. The CDR3 nucleotides read TGTGCCAGCAGCGGAAGGGGGCGAGAGACCCAGTACTTC. Protein product: CASSGRGRETQYF.

The chain uses TRBV30 and TRBJ1-5, with D hard to call. Germline CDR1 is GTSNPN and CDR2 is SVGIG (reference sequence). V gave up 2 bases and J gave up 4 bases, with 9 bases separating them. The CDR3 length is 13 residues. CDR3 protein: CAWSPRGNQPQHF. The CDR3 coding sequence is TGTGCCTGGAGTCCACGCGGGAATCAGCCCCAGCATTTT.

This clone was recorded only once. This rearrangement joins TRBV13 to TRBJ2-1, with 8 bases fitting TRBD1. V dropped 6 bases and J dropped 4; count of bases not matched to a gene: 8. Germline V gene lookup returns CDR1 PRHDT and CDR2 FYEKMQ (reference sequence). The CDR3 is 15 amino acids. The CDR3 here is CASRAQGAAYNEQFF. CDR3 DNA sequence: TGTGCCAGCAGAGCCCAGGGGGCAGCGTACAATGAGCAGTTCTTC.

The J gene is TRBJ2-5, the V gene TRBV15; 8 nucleotides match TRBD1. This CDR3 spans 15 amino acids. J was trimmed by 5 bases and V by 4 bases; bases with no gene match: 9. CDR1 and CDR2 from the germline V gene are LNHNV and YYDKDF (reference sequence). The CDR3 is CATSKDRGSFETQYF. As DNA, the CDR3 is TGTGCCACCAGCAAAGACAGGGGAAGCTTTGAGACCCAGTACTTC.

The V gene is TRBV29-1, the J gene TRBJ2-4, with a possible D match to TRBD2 (5 bases). V lost 7 bases and J lost 8, with 15 bases in between. The CDR3 length is 12 residues. Germline CDR1 and CDR2: SQVTM and ANQGSEA. This CDR3 reads CSGSKPGDIQYF. In nucleotides, the CDR3 is TGCAGCGGAAGCAAGCCCGGGGACATTCAGTACTTC.

This clone is a singleton in its sample. V and J are TRBV3-1 (or the pseudogene TRBV3-2) and TRBJ1-4; 7 nucleotides match TRBD1. Losses at the gene ends were 4 bases for V and 8 bases for J; bases not matched to a gene: 10. The V gene's germline CDR1 is LGHDT and CDR2 YNNKEL (reference sequence). This CDR3 has 15 amino acids. The CDR3 bases are TGTGCCAGCAGCCTACGGACAGGAGGGAAGGAAAAACTGTTTTTT. Protein sequence: CASSLRTGGKEKLFF.

V is TRBV29-1 and J is TRBJ2-1, with D maybe TRBD1 (5 bases). Trimming left V 4 bases short and J 5 bases short, with 21 bases between. CDR3 length equals 16 residues. Germline V gene sequence: CDR1 SQVTM, CDR2 ANQGSEA. The CDR3 DNA reads as TGCAGCGTTGGACCCCCTTGGCCCCCAGGGAACAATGAGCAGTTCTTC. Translating gives CSVGPPWPPGNNEQFF.

The CDR3 sequence: CASSLGGRNEKLFF. The CDR3 DNA is TGCGCCAGCAGCTTGGGGGGCCGTAATGAAAAACTGTTTTTT. J is TRBJ1-4 and V is TRBV5-1; D perhaps matches TRBD1 (5 bases). The CDR3 extends over 14 amino acids. The V end lost 0 bases, the J end lost 4 bases, and 7 bases lay between the germline ends. Germline V gene sequence: CDR1 SGHRS, CDR2 YFSETQ. Full variable domain (remainder filled in from reference TRBV5-1 and TRBJ1-4): KAGVTQTPRYLIKTRGQQVTLSCSPISGHRSVSWYQQTPGQGLQFLFEYFSETQRNKGNFPGRFSGRQFSNSRSEMNVSTLELGDSALYLCASSLGGRNEKLFFGSGTQLSVL.

V usage is TRBV10-3 and J usage is TRBJ2-5; weak D call: TRBD2 (5 bases). The CDR3 runs to 17 residues. V was pared by 0 bases and J by 7 bases, with 21 bases between. CDR1 and CDR2 from the germline V gene are ENHRY and SYGVKD. CDR3 in amino acids: CAISESEGSTKPGTQYF. For the CDR3, the DNA is TGTGCCATCAGTGAGTCGGAAGGGAGCACGAAACCGGGGACCCAGTACTTC.

The chain links TRBV9 to TRBJ1-4; 8 bases map to TRBD1. The junction had 7 bases not matched to a gene; V was cut back by 0 bases and J by 3 bases. Germline assignment: CDR1 SGDLS and CDR2 YYNGEE. CDR3 length equals 17 residues. CDR3 protein: CASSVAPSGGSNEKLFF. The CDR3 DNA follows: TGTGCCAGCAGCGTAGCCCCTTCAGGGGGCTCTAATGAAAAACTGTTTTTT.

The rearrangement uses TRBV12-3 or TRBV12-4 and TRBJ2-2; the match to TRBD1 covers 7 bases. This CDR3 comprises 12 residues. Germline trimming cut 5 bases from V and 6 bases from J; bases unmatched to any gene: 0. CDR3 nucleotide sequence: TGTGCCAGCAGTACAGGGGCCGGGGAGCTGTTTTTT. It is translated as CASSTGAGELFF.

The chain links TRBV3-1 (or the pseudogene TRBV3-2) to TRBJ2-7, with D hard to call. The V end lost 3 bases, the J end lost 6 bases, and 6 bases lay between the germline ends. This CDR3 contains 11 residues. Germline CDR1 LGHDT, CDR2 YNNKEL (reference sequence). This CDR3 reads CASSQASEQYF. Written as DNA, the CDR3 is TGTGCCAGCAGCCAGGCCTCCGAGCAGTACTTC.

The V call is TRBV2, the J call TRBJ2-5; 7 nucleotides align to TRBD1. The CDR3 covers 15 residues. V gave up 7 bases and J gave up 1 base; unmatched junction bases: 9. Germline V gene data show CDR1 as SNHLY and CDR2 as FYNNEI. The CDR3 protein is CASTPGQTTQETQYF. CDR3 in DNA: TGTGCCAGCACTCCGGGACAGACAACCCAAGAGACCCAGTACTTC.

The chain has TRBV6-6 and TRBJ1-1, with D unresolved. Trimming removed 0 bases from V and 7 bases from J, with 9 bases in between. The V gene's germline CDR1 is MNHNY and CDR2 SVGAGI (reference sequence). The CDR3 consists of 13 residues. This chain's CDR3 is CASSYSTSLEAFF. For the CDR3, the DNA is TGTGCCAGCAGTTACTCGACTAGCCTTGAAGCTTTCTTT.

V gene TRBV29-1 combines with J gene TRBJ1-1; no firm D call. The V gene lost 4 bases and the J gene lost 0 bases, with 9 bases spanning the gap. Per the germline V gene, CDR1 is SQVTM and CDR2 is ANQGSEA. The CDR3 consists of 13 residues. The CDR3 loop reads CSVAGIMNTEAFF. The CDR3 DNA reads TGCAGCGTTGCAGGCATCATGAACACTGAAGCTTTCTTT.

The chain is built from TRBV28 and TRBJ2-7, with D tentatively TRBD2 (5 bases). Trimming cost V 0 bases and J 4 bases, with 10 bases left between them. Germline assignment: CDR1 MDHEN and CDR2 SYDVKM. CDR3 size: 14 residues. CDR3 sequence: CASSLWTNQYEQYF. CDR3 DNA sequence: TGTGCCAGCAGTTTATGGACTAACCAGTACGAGCAGTACTTC.